A single sample gave rise to the 18 T cell receptor beta chains below, sequenced in a study of T-cell reconstitution after alpha-beta-depleted transplantation in children. Molecular barcoding with unique molecular identifiers was used for the TCRbeta library. TCRdb re-called the PCR reads through MiXCR, storing one row per CDR3 protein. The sample has around 580,000 distinct CDR3 sequences, 25% to 30% seen once; the top ten hold approximately 33%. The sample consisted of PBMCs, taken before TCRalphabeta/CD19-depleted stem cell transplant. These TCRs come from a boy less than two years old with Wiskott-Aldrich syndrome, due to receive a stem cell transplant.

The chain uses TRBV15 and TRBJ2-2, with TRBD2 as a possible D gene (6 bases). The CDR3 consists of 13 residues. V was clipped by 3 bases and J by 4 bases, with 6 bases between them. Germline V gene sequence: CDR1 LNHNV, CDR2 YYDKDF (reference sequence). In DNA form, the CDR3 reads TGTGCCACCAGCAGGGGGGGCACCGGGGAGCTGTTTTTT. This gives the protein CATSRGGTGELFF.

This clonotype was seen a few times. In DNA form, the CDR3 reads TGCAGTGCTAGAGACGGAAGCTCTGGAAACACCATATATTTT. Translated: CSARDGSSGNTIYF. This chain joins TRBV20-1 and TRBJ1-3; unclear D gene. CDR1 DFQATT and CDR2 SNEGSKA come from the germline V gene (reference sequence). The CDR3 contains 14 residues. Trimming pared 0 bases from V and 0 bases from J, leaving 6 bases between.

This clonotype has more than one count but fewer than ten. The chain combines TRBV29-1 with TRBJ1-2, with TRBD1 matching 10 bases. There are 13 residues in the CDR3. CDR1 is SQVTM and CDR2 is ANQGSEA in the germline V gene. V was clipped by 7 bases and J by 4 bases; unmatched bases: 6. In nucleotides, the CDR3 is TGCAGCGACCGGGACAGGGGAGGCTATGGCTACACCTTC. Translating gives CSDRDRGGYGYTF.

This clonotype appeared a few times. The chain employs TRBV29-1 and TRBJ2-1; 8 nucleotides align to TRBD1. Germline assignment: CDR1 SQVTM and CDR2 ANQGSEA. The J segment lost 9 bases and the V segment lost 5 bases, leaving 12 bases of the junction unmatched. This CDR3 comprises 14 residues. CDR3 nucleotide sequence: TGCAGCGTTTCAAAGGGGACAGGCGTCGCTGAGCAGTTCTTC. Translated, it gives CSVSKGTGVAEQFF.

The chain couples TRBV5-1 to TRBJ2-1; 7 bases map to TRBD2. The junction had 6 bases not matched to a gene; V was cut back by 0 bases and J by 9 bases. The V gene's germline CDR1 is SGHRS and CDR2 YFSETQ. CDR3 length: 14 amino acids. The CDR3 region has the DNA TGCGCCAGCAGCTTGGTGGCGGGAGCGCTTGAGCAGTTCTTC. Translation gives CASSLVAGALEQFF.

This clonotype showed up just a few times. The chain is built from TRBV20-1 and TRBJ2-1; TRBD2 agrees at 10 bases. Germline trimming cut 6 bases from V and 6 bases from J; bases unmatched to any gene: 8. Looked up from germline, CDR1 is DFQATT and CDR2 is SNEGSKA (reference sequence). The CDR3 runs 14 residues. CDR3 region: CSAETGLAFNEQFF. In DNA, the CDR3 is TGCAGTGCAGAGACGGGACTAGCGTTCAATGAGCAGTTCTTC.

The chain links TRBV20-1 to TRBJ1-3, with D maybe TRBD1 (6 bases). CDR1 and CDR2 from the germline V gene are DFQATT and SNEGSKA (reference sequence). The V gene lost 0 bases and the J gene lost 4 bases, with 13 bases spanning the gap. This CDR3 comprises 15 residues. The chain's CDR3 is CSARDGRGKGNTIYF. CDR3 DNA sequence: TGCAGTGCTAGAGATGGGAGGGGGAAAGGAAACACCATATATTTT.

The V and J genes are TRBV6-1 and TRBJ2-7, with 8 nucleotides matching TRBD1. Per the germline V gene, CDR1 is MNHNS and CDR2 is SASEGT. The CDR3 extends over 14 amino acids. V shed 6 bases, J shed 6 bases, and the junction held 10 bases outside the gene matches. The CDR3 sequence: CASSLRTGWREQYF. Written as DNA, the CDR3 is TGTGCCAGCAGCCTACGGACAGGGTGGCGCGAGCAGTACTTC.

V gene TRBV29-1 combines with J gene TRBJ1-2, with 8 nucleotides matching TRBD1. J lost 0 bases, V lost 8 bases, and 5 bases had no gene match. CDR3 length: 13 amino acids. Germline CDR1 reads SQVTM; CDR2 reads ANQGSEA. The CDR3 sequence: CSSGQGPNYGYTF. The CDR3 region has the DNA TGCAGCTCCGGACAGGGACCTAACTATGGCTACACCTTC.

The chain carries TRBV18 and TRBJ2-7, with no clear D. Per the germline V gene, CDR1 is KGHSH and CDR2 is LQKENI. The V gene lost 3 bases and the J gene lost 7 bases, with 16 bases spanning the gap. This CDR3 contains 14 residues. CDR3 coding DNA: TGTGCCAGCTCACCTCTACCCCCTCCTACGGAGCAGTACTTC. Its translation: CASSPLPPPTEQYF.

J is TRBJ2-7 and V is TRBV12-3 or TRBV12-4, with TRBD2 as a possible D gene (5 bases). The CDR3 covers 12 residues. The V end was cut by 6 bases, the J end by 6 bases, with 12 bases between. DNA of the CDR3: TGTGCCAGCAGGTTGGGAGAGAGCGAGCAGTACTTC. This sequence encodes CASRLGESEQYF.

This sequence joins TRBV29-1 and TRBJ2-3, with a possible D match to TRBD2 (6 bases). V was clipped by 5 bases and J by 8 bases, with 17 bases between them. This CDR3 spans 13 amino acids. CDR1 and CDR2 from the germline V gene are SQVTM and ANQGSEA. The CDR3 bases are TGCAGCGTTACATTTGGACTACTGGGTACGCAGTATTTT. Encoded protein: CSVTFGLLGTQYF.

This clonotype appeared a few times. The rearrangement joins TRBV20-1 to TRBJ2-2; 7 bases are shared with TRBD2. The CDR3 loop spans 16 amino acids. Germline V lookup: CDR1 DFQATT, CDR2 SNEGSKA (reference sequence). Trimming removed 6 bases from V and 3 bases from J; junction bases left unmatched: 13. The CDR3 sequence is CSALQGSGLYTGELFF. CDR3 nucleotide sequence: TGCAGTGCCCTCCAAGGTAGCGGGCTCTACACCGGGGAGCTGTTTTTT.

This clonotype was seen only a few times. V and J are TRBV7-9 and TRBJ1-2, with TRBD1 as a possible D gene (6 bases). The CDR3 length is 15 residues. The ends were cut back, 4 bases at V and 4 bases at J, with 16 bases in the middle. Germline assignment: CDR1 SEHNR and CDR2 FQNEAQ (reference sequence). DNA for the CDR3: TGTGCCAGCAGCTCGTCACAGGGAGTAGGCTATGGCTACACCTTC. The encoded protein is CASSSSQGVGYGYTF. The full variable domain, rest sourced from reference TRBV7-9 and TRBJ1-2, is DTGVSQNPRHKITKRGQNVTFRCDPISEHNRLYWYRQTLGQGPEFLTYFQNEAQLEKSRLLSDRFSAERPKGSFSTLEIQRTEQGDSAMYLCASSSSQGVGYGYTFGSGTRLTVV.

This clonotype was counted a few times. The V call is TRBV5-1, the J call TRBJ2-5; D might be TRBD2 (6 bases). The CDR3 consists of 13 residues. Per the germline V gene, CDR1 is SGHRS and CDR2 is YFSETQ. V lost 5 bases, J lost 5 bases, and 13 bases lay in between. This CDR3 reads CASRGGSEETQYF. The CDR3 coding sequence is TGCGCCAGCAGAGGAGGGTCGGAGGAGACCCAGTACTTC.

To note about this clonotype: Relative to the germline gene, one junction end is altered; a read error may explain this. This chain joins TRBV24-1 and TRBJ2-2; 13 nucleotides match TRBD2. In germline, CDR1 is KGHDR, CDR2 SFDVKD. The CDR3 runs to 16 residues. CDR3 sequence: CATSTRTSGRPGEPFF. DNA for the CDR3: TGTGCCACCAGTACCAGGACTAGCGGGAGACCCGGGGAGCCGTTTTTT.

This clonotype was detected only a few times. The rearrangement uses TRBV10-3 and TRBJ1-6; 10 nucleotides agree with TRBD1. The CDR3 sequence is 14 residues long. Losses at the gene ends were 6 bases for V and 8 bases for J; bases not matched to a gene: 4. Germline-derived CDR1 and CDR2 are ENHRY and SYGVKD. CDR3: CAIRRTGGDSPLHF. The CDR3 DNA reads as TGTGCCATCAGGAGGACAGGGGGTGATTCACCCCTCCACTTT.

This clonotype has only a few counts. The rearrangement joins TRBV10-2 to TRBJ1-5; tentatively, D is TRBD1 (6 bases). Germline-derived CDR1 and CDR2 are WSHSY and SAAADI. The CDR3 consists of 14 residues. Trimming pared 3 bases from V and 7 bases from J, leaving 13 bases between. The DNA for the CDR3 is TGCGCCAGCAGTGACACAGGGTACGGGCAGCCCCAGCATTTT. Its translation is CASSDTGYGQPQHF.